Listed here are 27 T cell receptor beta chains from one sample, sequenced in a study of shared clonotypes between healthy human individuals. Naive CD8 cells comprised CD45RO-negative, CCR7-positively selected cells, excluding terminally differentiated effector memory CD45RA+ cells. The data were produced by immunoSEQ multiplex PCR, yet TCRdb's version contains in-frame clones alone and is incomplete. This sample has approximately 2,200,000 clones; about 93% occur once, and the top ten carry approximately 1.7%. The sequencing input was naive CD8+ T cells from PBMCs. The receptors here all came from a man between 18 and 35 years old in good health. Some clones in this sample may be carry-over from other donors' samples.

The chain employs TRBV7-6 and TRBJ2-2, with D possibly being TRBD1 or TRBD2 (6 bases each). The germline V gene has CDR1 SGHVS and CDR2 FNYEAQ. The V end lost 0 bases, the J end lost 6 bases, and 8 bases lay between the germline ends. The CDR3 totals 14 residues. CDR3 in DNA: TGTGCCAGCAGCTTAGCGGAGGGGGCCGGGGAGCTGTTTTTT. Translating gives CASSLAEGAGELFF.

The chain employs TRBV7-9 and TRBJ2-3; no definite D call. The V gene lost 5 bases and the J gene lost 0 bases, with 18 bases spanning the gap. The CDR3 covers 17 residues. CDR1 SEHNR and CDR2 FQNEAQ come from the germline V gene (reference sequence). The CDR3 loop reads CASSLNPNQISTDTQYF. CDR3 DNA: TGTGCCAGCAGCCTTAACCCGAACCAAATTAGCACAGATACGCAGTATTTT. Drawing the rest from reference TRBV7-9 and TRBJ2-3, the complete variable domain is DTGVSQNPRHKITKRGQNVTFRCDPISEHNRLYWYRQTLGQGPEFLTYFQNEAQLEKSRLLSDRFSAERPKGSFSTLEIQRTEQGDSAMYLCASSLNPNQISTDTQYFGPGTRLTVL.

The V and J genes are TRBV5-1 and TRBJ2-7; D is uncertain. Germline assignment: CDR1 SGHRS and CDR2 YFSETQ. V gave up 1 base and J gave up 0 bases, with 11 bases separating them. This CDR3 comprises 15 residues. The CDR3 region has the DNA TGCGCCAGCAGCTTGTTGTCTCCGAACTCCTACGAGCAGTACTTC. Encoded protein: CASSLLSPNSYEQYF.

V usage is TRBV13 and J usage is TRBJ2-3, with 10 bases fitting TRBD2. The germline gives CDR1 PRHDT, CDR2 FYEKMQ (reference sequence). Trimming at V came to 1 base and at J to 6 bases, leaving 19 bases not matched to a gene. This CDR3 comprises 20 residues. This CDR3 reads CASSLDVTSGPQRGGDTQYF. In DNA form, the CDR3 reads TGTGCCAGCAGCTTAGATGTGACTAGCGGGCCTCAGCGCGGTGGGGATACGCAGTATTTT.

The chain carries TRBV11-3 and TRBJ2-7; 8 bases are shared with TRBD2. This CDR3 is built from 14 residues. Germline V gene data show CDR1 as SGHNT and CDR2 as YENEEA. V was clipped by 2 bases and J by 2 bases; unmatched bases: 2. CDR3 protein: CASSLISGTYEQYF. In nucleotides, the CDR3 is TGTGCCAGCAGCTTAATTAGCGGGACCTACGAGCAGTACTTC.

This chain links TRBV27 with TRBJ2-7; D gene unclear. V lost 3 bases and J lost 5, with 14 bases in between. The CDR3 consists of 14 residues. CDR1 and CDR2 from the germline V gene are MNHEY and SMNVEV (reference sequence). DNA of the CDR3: TGTGCCAGCAGTTTGCTAAGCACAATCCACGAGCAGTACTTC. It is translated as CASSLLSTIHEQYF.

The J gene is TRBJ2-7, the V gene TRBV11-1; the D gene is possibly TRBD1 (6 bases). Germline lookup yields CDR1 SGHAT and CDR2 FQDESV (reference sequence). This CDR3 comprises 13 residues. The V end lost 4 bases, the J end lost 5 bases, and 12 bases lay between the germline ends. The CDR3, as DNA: TGTGCCAGCAGCTGGGGGCAGGGCAACGAGCAGTACTTC. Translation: CASSWGQGNEQYF.

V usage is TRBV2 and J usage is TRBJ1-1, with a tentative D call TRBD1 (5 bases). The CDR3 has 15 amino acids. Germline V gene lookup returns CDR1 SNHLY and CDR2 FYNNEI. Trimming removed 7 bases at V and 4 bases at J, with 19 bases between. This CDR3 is CASKGRGSRPTEAFF. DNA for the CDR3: TGTGCCAGCAAGGGACGGGGTTCGCGCCCCACTGAAGCTTTCTTT.

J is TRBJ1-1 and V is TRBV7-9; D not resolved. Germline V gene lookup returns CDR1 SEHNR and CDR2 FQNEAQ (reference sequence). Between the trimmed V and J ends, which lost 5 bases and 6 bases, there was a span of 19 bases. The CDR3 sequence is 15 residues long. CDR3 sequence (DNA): TGTGCCAGCAGCCGCCTCCTTTCTCAGGTGTCTGAAGCTTTCTTT. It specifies CASSRLLSQVSEAFF.

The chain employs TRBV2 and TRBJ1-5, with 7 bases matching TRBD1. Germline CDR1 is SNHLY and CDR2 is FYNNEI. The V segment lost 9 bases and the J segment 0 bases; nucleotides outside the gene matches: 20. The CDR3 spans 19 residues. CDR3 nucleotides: TGTGCCAGAACGGGGTCTGATCCGGGACAGTGGCATAGCAATCAGCCCCAGCATTTT. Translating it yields CARTGSDPGQWHSNQPQHF.

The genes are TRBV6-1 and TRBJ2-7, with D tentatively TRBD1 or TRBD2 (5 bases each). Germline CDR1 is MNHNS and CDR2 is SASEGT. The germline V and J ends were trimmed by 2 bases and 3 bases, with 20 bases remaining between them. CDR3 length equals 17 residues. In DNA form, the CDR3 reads TGTGCCAGCAGTGAATCCGCCCGAGGGGCCGGGTTCTACGAGCAGTACTTC. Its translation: CASSESARGAGFYEQYF.

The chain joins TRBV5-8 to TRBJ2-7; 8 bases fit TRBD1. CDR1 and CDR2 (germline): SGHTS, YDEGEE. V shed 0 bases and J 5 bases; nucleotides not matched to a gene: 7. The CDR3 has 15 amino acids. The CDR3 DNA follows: TGTGCCAGCAGCTTGGGGGACAGGTGGATCGACGAGCAGTACTTC. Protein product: CASSLGDRWIDEQYF.

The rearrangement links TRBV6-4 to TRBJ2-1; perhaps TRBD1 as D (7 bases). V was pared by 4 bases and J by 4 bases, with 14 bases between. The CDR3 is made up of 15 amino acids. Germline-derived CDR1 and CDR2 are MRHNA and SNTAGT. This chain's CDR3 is CASSAAGGFYNEQFF. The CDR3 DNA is TGTGCCAGCAGTGCGGCAGGGGGGTTTTACAATGAGCAGTTCTTC.

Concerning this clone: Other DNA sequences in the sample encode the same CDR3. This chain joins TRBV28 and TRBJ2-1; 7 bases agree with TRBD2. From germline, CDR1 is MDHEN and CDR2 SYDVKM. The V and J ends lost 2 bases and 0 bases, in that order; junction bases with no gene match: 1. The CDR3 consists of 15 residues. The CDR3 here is CASSLLAASYNEQFF. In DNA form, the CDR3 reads TGTGCCAGCAGTTTACTAGCGGCCTCCTACAATGAGCAGTTCTTC.

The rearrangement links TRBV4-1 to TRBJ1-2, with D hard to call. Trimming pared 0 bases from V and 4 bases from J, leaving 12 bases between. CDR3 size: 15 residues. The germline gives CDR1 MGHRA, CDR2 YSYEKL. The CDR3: CASSQDEGPFYGYTF. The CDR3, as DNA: TGCGCCAGCAGCCAAGATGAGGGTCCCTTCTATGGCTACACCTTC.

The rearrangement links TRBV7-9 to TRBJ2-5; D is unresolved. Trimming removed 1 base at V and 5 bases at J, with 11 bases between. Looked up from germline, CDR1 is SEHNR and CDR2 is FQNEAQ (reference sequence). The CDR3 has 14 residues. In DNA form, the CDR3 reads TGTGCCAGCAGCTTAGTGAGTGCCGCGGAGACCCAGTACTTC. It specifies CASSLVSAAETQYF.

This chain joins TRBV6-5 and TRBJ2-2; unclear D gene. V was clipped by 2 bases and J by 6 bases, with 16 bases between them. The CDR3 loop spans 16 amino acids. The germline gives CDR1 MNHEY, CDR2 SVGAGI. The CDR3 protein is CASSYAALGSPGELFF. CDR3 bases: TGTGCCAGCAGTTACGCTGCCCTTGGCTCCCCCGGGGAGCTGTTTTTT.

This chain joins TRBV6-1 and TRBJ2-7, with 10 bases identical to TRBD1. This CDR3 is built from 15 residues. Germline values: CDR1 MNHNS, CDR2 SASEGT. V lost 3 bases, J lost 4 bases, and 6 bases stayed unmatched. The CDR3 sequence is CASSEETGGTYEQYF. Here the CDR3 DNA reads TGTGCCAGCAGTGAGGAGACAGGGGGCACGTACGAGCAGTACTTC.

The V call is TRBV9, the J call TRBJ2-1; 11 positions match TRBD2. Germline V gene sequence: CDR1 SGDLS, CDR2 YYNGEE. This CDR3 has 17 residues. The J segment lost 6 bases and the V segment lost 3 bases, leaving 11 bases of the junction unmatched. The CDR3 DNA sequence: TGTGCCAGCAGCGCCCCGACGACTAGCGGGATTAGCAATGAGCAGTTCTTC. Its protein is CASSAPTTSGISNEQFF.

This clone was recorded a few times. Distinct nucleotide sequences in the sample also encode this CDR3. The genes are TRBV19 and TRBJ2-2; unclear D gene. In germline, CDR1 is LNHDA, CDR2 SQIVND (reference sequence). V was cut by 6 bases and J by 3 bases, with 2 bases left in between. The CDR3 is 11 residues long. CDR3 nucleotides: TGTGCCAGTAGCTACACCGGGGAGCTGTTTTTT. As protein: CASSYTGELFF.

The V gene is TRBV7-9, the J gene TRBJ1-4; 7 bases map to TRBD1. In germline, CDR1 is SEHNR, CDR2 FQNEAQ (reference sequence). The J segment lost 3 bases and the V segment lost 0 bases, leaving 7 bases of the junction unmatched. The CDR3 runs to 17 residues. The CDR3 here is CASSLAPRGQPNEKLFF. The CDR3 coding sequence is TGTGCCAGCAGCTTAGCCCCAAGGGGGCAGCCTAATGAAAAACTGTTTTTT.

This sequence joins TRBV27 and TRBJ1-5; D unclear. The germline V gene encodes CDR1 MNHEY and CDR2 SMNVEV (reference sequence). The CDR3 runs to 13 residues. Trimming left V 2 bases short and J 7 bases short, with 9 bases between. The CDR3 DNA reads TGTGCCAGCAGTTTACGCGACACCCAGCCCCAGCATTTT. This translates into CASSLRDTQPQHF.

The CDR3 sequence is CASSLGLNTGELFF. For the CDR3, the DNA is TGTGCCAGCAGTTTAGGGTTGAACACCGGGGAGCTGTTTTTT. This chain uses TRBV6-5 with TRBJ2-2; D gene unclear. The germline V gene encodes CDR1 MNHEY and CDR2 SVGAGI. Trimming stripped 4 bases from V and 1 base from J, with 7 bases between. This CDR3 contains 14 residues.

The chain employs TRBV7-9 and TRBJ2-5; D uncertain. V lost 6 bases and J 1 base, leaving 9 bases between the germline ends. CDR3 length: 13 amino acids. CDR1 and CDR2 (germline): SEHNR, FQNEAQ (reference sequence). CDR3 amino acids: CASRSRLQETQYF. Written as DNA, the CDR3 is TGTGCCAGCAGATCCAGGCTCCAAGAGACCCAGTACTTC.

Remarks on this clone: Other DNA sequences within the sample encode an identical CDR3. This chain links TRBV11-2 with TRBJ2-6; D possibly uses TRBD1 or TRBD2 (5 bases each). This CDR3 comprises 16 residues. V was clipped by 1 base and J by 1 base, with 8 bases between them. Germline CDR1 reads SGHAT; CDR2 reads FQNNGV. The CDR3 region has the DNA TGTGCCAGCAGCTTAGGTGGGGGTTCTGGGGCCAACGTCCTGACTTTC. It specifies CASSLGGGSGANVLTF.

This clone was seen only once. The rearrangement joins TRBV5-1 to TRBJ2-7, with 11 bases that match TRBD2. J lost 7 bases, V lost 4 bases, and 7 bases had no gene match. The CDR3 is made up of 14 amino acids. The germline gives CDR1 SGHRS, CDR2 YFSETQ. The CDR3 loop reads CASSLSGRAGEQYF. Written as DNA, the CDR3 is TGCGCCAGCAGCCTTAGCGGGAGGGCTGGGGAGCAGTACTTC.

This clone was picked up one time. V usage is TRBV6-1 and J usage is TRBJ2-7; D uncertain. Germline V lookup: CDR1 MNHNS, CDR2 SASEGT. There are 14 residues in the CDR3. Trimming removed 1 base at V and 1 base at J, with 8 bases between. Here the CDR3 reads CASSEGSASYEQYF. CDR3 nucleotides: TGTGCCAGCAGTGAAGGGTCGGCGTCCTACGAGCAGTACTTC.